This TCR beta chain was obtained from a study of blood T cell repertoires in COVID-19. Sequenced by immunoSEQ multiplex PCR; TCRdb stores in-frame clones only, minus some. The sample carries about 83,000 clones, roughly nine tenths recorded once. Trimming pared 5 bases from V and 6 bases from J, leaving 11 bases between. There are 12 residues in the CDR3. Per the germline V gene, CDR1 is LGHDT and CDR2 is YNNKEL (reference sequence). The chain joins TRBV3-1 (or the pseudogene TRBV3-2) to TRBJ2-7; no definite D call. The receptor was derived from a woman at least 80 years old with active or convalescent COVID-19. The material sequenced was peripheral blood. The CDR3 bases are TGTGCCAGCAGCTCCCGAGGTGGCGAGCAGTACTTC. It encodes CASSSRGGEQYF.